The following is a T cell receptor (beta chain) sequence with its context. Its antigen is not known. Between the trimmed V and J ends, which lost 0 bases and 0 bases, there was a span of 13 bases. CDR3 size: 17 residues. Germline CDR1 and CDR2: SGDLS and YYNGEE. This record comes from a study of cytomegalovirus exposure and HLA in healthy donors. Clones were read by immunoSEQ multiplex PCR, and TCRdb kept only the in-frame ones, dropping some. Of 100,000 to 150,000 clones detected, more than 75% appear once; the ten largest clones hold roughly 1.9%. Study-wide findings and caveats: The study put 150 to 200 TCR beta chains on its list as cytomegalovirus-associated.

Sequencing was performed on PBMCs. This rearrangement joins TRBV9 to TRBJ1-3; D is ambiguous. The sequence was collected from a woman aged 25 to 39 in good health and CMV-seronegative. CDR3 DNA sequence: TGTGCCAGCAGCGTAGCTGGGCAGGCCCTCTCTGGAAACACCATATATTTT. Translating it yields CASSVAGQALSGNTIYF.